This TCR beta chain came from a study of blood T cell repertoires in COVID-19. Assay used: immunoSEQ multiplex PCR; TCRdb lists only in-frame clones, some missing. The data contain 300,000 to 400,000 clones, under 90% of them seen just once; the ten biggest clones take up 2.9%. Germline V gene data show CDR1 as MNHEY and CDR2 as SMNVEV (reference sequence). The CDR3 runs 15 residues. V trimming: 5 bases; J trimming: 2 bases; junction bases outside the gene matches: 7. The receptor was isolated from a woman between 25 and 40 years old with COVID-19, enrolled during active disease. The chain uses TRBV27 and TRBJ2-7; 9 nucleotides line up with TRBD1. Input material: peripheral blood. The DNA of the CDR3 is TGTGCCAGCAGTCTAAGGACAGGGGTCACCTACGAGCAGTACTTC. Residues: CASSLRTGVTYEQYF.